One sample yielded the 30 T cell receptor beta chains listed below, sequenced in a study of T cell changes during pregnancy in multiple sclerosis. The protocol was immunoSEQ multiplex PCR, while the TCRdb copy is restricted to in-frame clones and leaves out a portion. The table includes around 51,000 clones, around 93% detected once. The specimen was peripheral blood, collected in the second trimester of pregnancy. The receptors stem from a female donor with multiple sclerosis, enrolled in a pregnancy study.

The chain recombines TRBV2 with TRBJ1-5; D is perhaps TRBD1 (5 bases). The V gene lost 7 bases and the J gene lost 1 base, with 8 bases spanning the gap. The germline gives CDR1 SNHLY, CDR2 FYNNEI. CDR3 length: 13 residues. The chain's CDR3 is CASKGLSNQPQHF. CDR3 nucleotide sequence: TGTGCCAGCAAGGGACTGAGCAATCAGCCCCAGCATTTT.

The rearrangement joins TRBV18 to TRBJ2-5; 10 bases match TRBD2. The J segment lost 7 bases and the V segment lost 2 bases, leaving 4 bases of the junction unmatched. Germline V gives CDR1 KGHSH, CDR2 LQKENI. The CDR3 loop spans 14 amino acids. The CDR3 DNA is TGTGCCAGCTCACCATCGCCTAGCGGGAGGACCCAGTACTTC. Its protein is CASSPSPSGRTQYF.

The CDR3 sequence: CASSQVEILYEQYF. The CDR3 region has the DNA TGCGCCAGCAGCCAAGTAGAGATCCTCTACGAGCAGTACTTC. V and J are TRBV4-1 and TRBJ2-7, with D hard to call. The V end was cut by 1 base, the J end by 3 bases, with 10 bases between. The CDR3 is made up of 14 amino acids. Germline V gene lookup returns CDR1 MGHRA and CDR2 YSYEKL.

This clone was seen just once. The V gene is TRBV6-5, the J gene TRBJ2-1; no reliable D call. There are 13 residues in the CDR3. With 5 bases removed from V and 5 bases from J, the gap between germline ends came to 10 bases. From germline, CDR1 is MNHEY and CDR2 SVGAGI. The CDR3 nucleotides read TGTGCCAGCAGTGCGATGGAGCACAATGAGCAGTTCTTC. This sequence encodes CASSAMEHNEQFF.

V gene TRBV28 combines with J gene TRBJ2-3; 11 nucleotides line up with TRBD2. This CDR3 region has 15 residues. V was pared by 3 bases and J by 2 bases, with 1 base of the junction left unmatched. Germline loops: CDR1 MDHEN, CDR2 SYDVKM. The CDR3 region is CASSFSGRVTDTQYF. For the CDR3, the DNA is TGTGCCAGCAGTTTTAGCGGGAGGGTCACAGATACGCAGTATTTT.

This sequence joins TRBV18 and TRBJ2-6; 7 nucleotides line up with TRBD1. Losses at the gene ends were 1 base for V and 2 bases for J; bases not matched to a gene: 5. The CDR3 is made up of 17 amino acids. Per the germline V gene, CDR1 is KGHSH and CDR2 is LQKENI. The CDR3 here is CASSPLATGTGANVLTF. CDR3 DNA sequence: TGTGCCAGCTCACCACTAGCGACAGGGACTGGGGCCAACGTCCTGACTTTC. Full variable domain (rest looked up from reference TRBV18 and TRBJ2-6): NAGVMQNPRHLVRRRGQEARLRCSPMKGHSHVYWYRQLPEEGLKFMVYLQKENIIDESGMPKERFSAEFPKEGPSILRIQQVVRGDSAAYFCASSPLATGTGANVLTFGAGSRLTVL.

This chain connects TRBV19 to TRBJ2-7; the match to TRBD1 covers 7 bases. V lost 3 bases and J lost 3; bases outside the gene matches: 8. There are 15 residues in the CDR3. Germline assignment: CDR1 LNHDA and CDR2 SQIVND (reference sequence). The CDR3 coding sequence is TGTGCCAGTAGTATTCACCGGGACAGAGTCTACGAGCAGTACTTC. Translating gives CASSIHRDRVYEQYF.

The chain couples TRBV4-3 to TRBJ2-2, with D possibly matching TRBD2 (5 bases). The CDR3 has 15 amino acids. V dropped 0 bases and J dropped 6 bases, with 11 bases sitting between them. Germline-derived CDR1 and CDR2 are LGHNA and YSLEER. The CDR3 loop is CASSQDRGAAGELFF. The CDR3 DNA reads as TGCGCCAGCAGCCAAGATCGGGGAGCGGCCGGGGAGCTGTTTTTT.

The chain has TRBV28 and TRBJ2-3; 7 bases match TRBD2. Germline V CDR1 and CDR2: MDHEN, SYDVKM. The V gene end was trimmed by 5 bases and the J gene end by 4 bases; junction bases not matched to a gene: 6. The CDR3 consists of 14 residues. CDR3 DNA sequence: TGTGCCAGCAGTCTTGCGCGGGAGCCAGATACGCAGTATTTT. Its translation: CASSLAREPDTQYF.

This clone is a singleton in its sample. The chain recombines TRBV30 with TRBJ1-5; D is perhaps TRBD1 (5 bases). This CDR3 has 15 residues. V was pared by 2 bases and J by 7 bases, with 18 bases between. The germline V gene has CDR1 GTSNPN and CDR2 SVGIG (reference sequence). The CDR3 DNA follows: TGTGCCTGGAGTCCCCAACCCGCAGGGCGACAGCCCCAGCATTTT. Its protein product is CAWSPQPAGRQPQHF.

The J gene is TRBJ1-1, the V gene TRBV7-9; 9 bases fit TRBD1. This CDR3 comprises 15 residues. CDR1 and CDR2 from the germline V gene are SEHNR and FQNEAQ (reference sequence). V lost 6 bases, J lost 6 bases, and 11 bases stayed unmatched. The chain's CDR3 is CASSSQQGAIPEAFF. The CDR3 nucleotides are TGTGCCAGCAGTTCCCAACAGGGGGCTATTCCTGAAGCTTTCTTT.

The V call is TRBV7-9, the J call TRBJ2-7, with 7 bases lining up with TRBD1. The CDR3 is made up of 13 amino acids. Germline V lookup: CDR1 SEHNR, CDR2 FQNEAQ (reference sequence). The ends lost 5 bases at V and 5 bases at J; junction bases unmatched: 6. The DNA of the CDR3 is TGTGCCAGCAGCCCCACAGGGGTGGACGAGCAGTACTTC. Translation: CASSPTGVDEQYF.

Comments on this clone: Other DNA sequences in the same sample also yield this CDR3. The chain links TRBV19 to TRBJ2-1, with a weak D call TRBD2 (6 bases). Germline CDR1 is LNHDA and CDR2 is SQIVND (reference sequence). The V gene lost 3 bases and the J gene lost 3 bases, with 9 bases spanning the gap. CDR3 length: 14 amino acids. The CDR3 protein is CASSMEGGYNEQFF. The CDR3 bases are TGTGCCAGTAGTATGGAGGGAGGCTACAATGAGCAGTTCTTC.

This rearrangement joins TRBV7-2 to TRBJ2-7, with 8 bases that match TRBD1. J was trimmed by 7 bases and V by 0 bases; bases with no gene match: 5. The V gene's germline CDR1 is SGHTA and CDR2 FQGNSA. This CDR3 region has 14 residues. The CDR3 sequence: CASSLADRAGEQYF. The CDR3 DNA reads as TGTGCCAGCAGCTTAGCGGACAGGGCGGGGGAGCAGTACTTC.

V gene TRBV5-1 combines with J gene TRBJ2-3; the match to TRBD1 covers 9 bases. J was trimmed by 2 bases and V by 5 bases; bases with no gene match: 3. This CDR3 is built from 14 residues. Germline CDR1 and CDR2: SGHRS and YFSETQ. CDR3 DNA: TGCGCCAGCAGTGGGACAGGGATCACAGATACGCAGTATTTT. Amino acid sequence: CASSGTGITDTQYF.

This CDR3 is CASSLTSENTGELFF. The CDR3 DNA reads as TGTGCCAGCAGTTTAACTAGCGAGAACACCGGGGAGCTGTTTTTT. The chain links TRBV28 to TRBJ2-2, with 7 bases that match TRBD2. The CDR3 has 15 amino acids. The germline V gene encodes CDR1 MDHEN and CDR2 SYDVKM. Trimming removed 2 bases from V and 1 base from J; junction bases left unmatched: 1.

The chain is built from TRBV29-1 and TRBJ2-3; no clear D gene. In germline, CDR1 is SQVTM, CDR2 ANQGSEA. Deletions cut 7 bases from V and 5 bases from J, with 13 bases between. The CDR3 is 12 amino acids. The chain's CDR3 is CSAALERDTQYF. The CDR3 nucleotides read TGCAGCGCTGCCTTGGAGCGAGATACGCAGTATTTT.

J is TRBJ2-7 and V is TRBV2, with 10 nucleotides matching TRBD2. There are 17 residues in the CDR3. V dropped 6 bases and J dropped 5; count of bases not matched to a gene: 16. The germline V gene encodes CDR1 SNHLY and CDR2 FYNNEI. CDR3: CASSEEASGRLRNEQYF. As DNA, the CDR3 is TGTGCCAGCAGCGAGGAGGCTAGCGGGAGATTAAGGAACGAGCAGTACTTC.

V and J are TRBV13 and TRBJ1-1; D unclear. The CDR3 has 12 residues. V lost 4 bases and J 3 bases, leaving 6 bases between the germline ends. Germline loops: CDR1 PRHDT, CDR2 FYEKMQ (reference sequence). CDR3: CASSSGHTEAFF. CDR3 sequence (DNA): TGTGCCAGCAGCTCGGGTCACACTGAAGCTTTCTTT.

The chain uses TRBV4-3 and TRBJ2-1; TRBD2 matches 7 bases. CDR3 length: 14 residues. CDR1 and CDR2 (germline): LGHNA, YSLEER. The J segment lost 8 bases and the V segment lost 2 bases, leaving 6 bases of the junction unmatched. CDR3 amino acids: CASSQRGGSYEQFF. CDR3 DNA sequence: TGCGCCAGCAGCCAACGGGGAGGGTCGTATGAGCAGTTCTTC.

This chain connects TRBV21-1 to TRBJ2-7; whether TRBD1, the table's D call, matches the DNA was not checked. TRBV21-1 is a pseudogene segment. The CDR3 covers 13 residues. For the CDR3, the DNA is TGTGCCAGCAGCAAAAGGGACACCTACGAGCAGTACTTC. Translated: CASSKRDTYEQYF.

The V gene is TRBV13, the J gene TRBJ2-7; 15 bases are a match to TRBD2. CDR3 length: 16 residues. CDR1 is PRHDT and CDR2 is FYEKMQ in the germline V gene (reference sequence). The J segment lost 4 bases and the V segment lost 4 bases, leaving 5 bases of the junction unmatched. The CDR3 coding sequence is TGTGCCAGCAGCTCCGGACTAGCGGGAGGGTTGTACGAGCAGTACTTC. Encoded protein: CASSSGLAGGLYEQYF.

The gene calls are TRBV5-1 and TRBJ2-5; 10 positions match TRBD1. The CDR3 spans 15 residues. Trimming removed 3 bases from V and 7 bases from J; junction bases left unmatched: 9. The germline V gene encodes CDR1 SGHRS and CDR2 YFSETQ. The CDR3 nucleotides read TGCGCCAGCAGCTCTTGGGGGACAGGGGAGGGGACCCAGTACTTC. Translating it yields CASSSWGTGEGTQYF.

This chain connects TRBV27 to TRBJ1-4; D ambiguous. The length of the CDR3 is 13 residues. The V gene lost 3 bases and the J gene lost 12 bases, with 14 bases spanning the gap. Germline V gene lookup returns CDR1 MNHEY and CDR2 SMNVEV (reference sequence). As DNA, the CDR3 is TGTGCCAGCAGTTTTGCGTCGGGATGGGAACTGTTTTTT. This encodes CASSFASGWELFF.

The chain carries TRBV7-9 and TRBJ2-2; 7 nucleotides agree with TRBD1. Trimming removed 3 bases from V and 0 bases from J; junction bases left unmatched: 7. Germline V lookup: CDR1 SEHNR, CDR2 FQNEAQ (reference sequence). The CDR3 sequence is 17 residues long. The CDR3, as DNA: TGTGCCAGCAGCTTTCCGGTGGGACAGCCGAACACCGGGGAGCTGTTTTTT. Translated: CASSFPVGQPNTGELFF.

The chain couples TRBV25-1 to TRBJ1-4; a possible D gene is TRBD1 (5 bases). CDR1 and CDR2 (germline): MGHDK, SYGVNS. CDR3 length: 15 residues. Trimming shortened V by 2 bases and J by 5 bases, and 12 bases separated the two germline ends. CDR3: CASSEGAGPNEKLFF. In DNA, the CDR3 is TGTGCCAGCAGTGAAGGGGCAGGGCCCAATGAAAAACTGTTTTTT.

The chain uses TRBV11-3 and TRBJ2-1; 8 positions match TRBD2. Germline-derived CDR1 and CDR2 are SGHNT and YENEEA. This CDR3 has 17 residues. V shed 2 bases and J 8 bases; nucleotides not matched to a gene: 14. CDR3 bases: TGTGCCAGCAGCTTACTGGGTCCTCCGGGAGGGTTGGATGAGCAGTTCTTC. Protein product: CASSLLGPPGGLDEQFF.

The CDR3 coding sequence is TGTGCCAGCAGCTGGACTAGCGGAAAGGTCTACAATGAGCAGTTCTTC. The encoded protein is CASSWTSGKVYNEQFF. The chain joins TRBV7-9 to TRBJ2-1; 10 bases line up with TRBD2. The CDR3 length is 16 residues. Germline V gives CDR1 SEHNR, CDR2 FQNEAQ (reference sequence). V lost 4 bases and J lost 3; bases outside the gene matches: 6.

The chain has TRBV7-9 and TRBJ1-1, with D unclear. The CDR3 runs to 12 residues. V shed 2 bases and J shed 11 bases, with 12 bases lying between them. Germline-derived CDR1 and CDR2 are SEHNR and FQNEAQ (reference sequence). The CDR3 nucleotides are TGTGCCAGCAGCTTACAAATCGAGGAGGCTTTCTTT. Protein: CASSLQIEEAFF.

The V gene is TRBV5-6, the J gene TRBJ2-3; 10 bases match TRBD1. The CDR3 has 16 residues. CDR1 SGHDT and CDR2 YYEEEE come from the germline V gene. Unmatched junction bases numbered 9, after V lost 4 bases and J lost 4 bases. The DNA of the CDR3 is TGTGCCAGCAGCCAAACGACAGGGGGCAATTCAGATACGCAGTATTTT. Residues: CASSQTTGGNSDTQYF.